This paragraph covers one TCR beta chain sequence. The sample originates from a study of T cell changes during pregnancy in multiple sclerosis. Some clones are missing from TCRdb's copy, which holds only in-frame ones; the method was immunoSEQ multiplex PCR. This table has roughly 40,000 clones, about 95% appearing once. This sequence was found in a female donor with multiple sclerosis, enrolled in a pregnancy study. Sequencing used peripheral blood, obtained in the third trimester of pregnancy.

The CDR3 here is CASSYYVAGGSDTQYF. In DNA form, the CDR3 reads TGTGCCAGCAGTTATTATGTAGCGGGAGGATCAGATACGCAGTATTTT. The V gene is TRBV6-6, the J gene TRBJ2-3, with TRBD2 identical over 10 bases. Germline lookup yields CDR1 MNHNY and CDR2 SVGAGI (reference sequence). The V and J ends lost 3 bases and 4 bases, in that order; junction bases with no gene match: 7. CDR3 length: 16 residues.